This TCR beta chain was sequenced in a study of cytomegalovirus exposure and HLA in healthy donors. Data came from immunoSEQ multiplex PCR; TCRdb stores just in-frame clones and leaves some out. This table holds 180,000 or so clones, approximately 89% found once. The source material was PBMCs. The clonotype was recovered from a man aged 25 to 40 in good health and CMV-seropositive.

The CDR3 protein is CASSRLGGRAAYEQYF. In DNA form, the CDR3 reads TGTGCCAGCAGCCGCCTTGGAGGGAGGGCGGCCTACGAGCAGTACTTC. J is TRBJ2-7 and V is TRBV11-2, with TRBD2 identical over 7 bases. V trimming: 5 bases; J trimming: 2 bases; junction bases outside the gene matches: 12. The CDR3 runs to 16 residues. The V gene's germline CDR1 is SGHAT and CDR2 FQNNGV. The full variable domain, in which reference TRBV11-2 and TRBJ2-7 provide the parts outside the CDR3, is EAGVAQSPRYKIIEKRQSVAFWCNPISGHATLYWYQQILGQGPKLLIQFQNNGVVDDSQLPKDRFSAERLKGVDSTLKIQPAKLEDSAVYLCASSRLGGRAAYEQYFGPGTRLTVT.